This note documents a single TCR beta chain sequence. The CDR3 is 15 amino acids. The germline gives CDR1 LGHNA, CDR2 YSLEER. The trim removed 2 bases at V and 4 bases at J, leaving 7 bases unmatched. This sample is drawn from a study of cytomegalovirus exposure and HLA in healthy donors. The PCR had 60 Vbeta and 13 Jbeta primers. TCRdb's copy holds only in-frame clones and misses some; the assay was immunoSEQ multiplex PCR. The sample holds tens of thousands of clones, under 85% seen once. The receptor was derived from a man between 45 and 60 years old in good health and CMV-seropositive. Sequenced sample: PBMCs. The rearrangement uses TRBV4-3 and TRBJ2-7; 8 bases match TRBD1. The CDR3 loop is CASSQLQGAGYEQYF. The CDR3 bases are TGCGCCAGCAGCCAACTCCAGGGGGCGGGTTACGAGCAGTACTTC.